This T cell receptor beta chain derives from a study of T cell changes during pregnancy in multiple sclerosis. TCRdb's copy holds only in-frame clones and misses some; the assay was immunoSEQ multiplex PCR. Among approximately 17,000 clones listed, around 95% were seen once. Germline V gene lookup returns CDR1 LNHDA and CDR2 SQIVND (reference sequence). This CDR3 is built from 15 residues. V shed 6 bases, J shed 7 bases, and the junction held 10 bases outside the gene matches. This sequence originates from a female donor with multiple sclerosis, enrolled in a pregnancy study. Sequences were derived from peripheral blood, sampled in the third trimester of pregnancy. This rearrangement joins TRBV19 to TRBJ1-5; TRBD1 matches at 9 bases. CDR3 sequence (DNA): TGTGCCAGTAGCGCGAGGACAGGGGAAAAACAGCCCCAGCATTTT. It codes for CASSARTGEKQPQHF.